This TCR beta chain was profiled in a study of identical twins (TCRdb year 2016). Broadly, across the study: To test whether fetal clonotypes persist, this study deep-sequenced TCR alpha and beta repertoires from monozygotic twins, from unrelated adults of various ages, and from cord blood. Replicate twin experiments were performed at different times using different library preparation protocols to rule out contamination. Here is what the overall study found, with its caveats: Invariant T cells such as MAIT and iNKT could partly confound zero-insertion analyses, though diverse VJ usage argued against this for most clonotypes. Excess twin sharing in beta out-of-frame sequences was weaker because fewer shared sequences lowered the signal-to-noise ratio. Fewer insertions were carried by abundant cord blood beta clonotypes; a weaker similar trend was observed in young adult naive repertoires, while no such trend was observed in memory repertoires. Because the same donors could not be followed over many years, the conclusions depended on cross-sectional statistical analysis. Compared with coincidental sharing between unrelated individuals, out-of-frame TCR alpha sequences shared between twins showed an excess of sequences with low generation probability. Out-of-frame TCR alpha sharing in monozygotic twins was systematically underestimated by recombination models, whereas sharing between unrelated individuals was in agreement with the recombination models.

A remark on this clonotype: This receptor's antigen is unknown. Per-base qualities were not stored, and no clone one base away is much larger.

All donors were healthy Caucasians. The twin cohort consisted of three pairs of female monozygotic twins, all aged roughly 18 to 30 years. RNA for TCR libraries was isolated from peripheral blood mononuclear cells. CDR1 and CDR2, looked up from the germline V gene, are KGHDR and SFDVKD. Deletion took 5 bases off V and 1 base off J, with a span of 14 bases between the germline ends. From its cysteine to its phenylalanine, the CDR3 spans 16 amino acids. The kept DNA is CDR3 alone, 48 bases in frame from the first base. Library preparation used 5' RACE. Sequencing was performed on an Illumina HiSeq 2000. Template switching introduced a universal primer binding site; the final cDNA contained a unique molecular identifier, enabling accurate counting of TCR cDNA molecules. Specific primers in the conserved constant-segment region were used to synthesize first-strand cDNA for the TCR alpha and beta chains. To control for contamination, every cDNA library carried two barcodes: a SMART-Mk sample barcode plus Illumina barcodes. TruSeq adapter sequences along with Illumina sample barcodes were introduced in two successive PCR steps. The Illumina HiSeq platform was used with custom primers to sequence TCR alpha and beta cDNA libraries. Concerning the study's data processing: Unique molecular identifiers were extracted from raw reads with MiGEC, and CDR3 positions were determined with MiXCR. Recombination models were inferred per individual with the repgenHMM and IGoR tools using an EM algorithm. Shared clonotype analysis was performed with the tcR package in R, normalizing sharing by the product of cloneset sizes. Out-of-frame nonproductive sequences were analyzed to study raw recombination free of thymic and clonal selection effects. TCRdb redid the processing of the public reads, applying fastp at Q25 and MiXCR, and retained in-frame beta chains. Rows with one shared CDR3 protein collapse into an entry with the most common genes and DNA. The V and J calls and clone size come from TCRdb's table, not from the authors' own analysis. The sample profile shows 650,000 to 750,000 distinct CDR3 sequences; around 21% of them were found once. Together, the top ten hold 4.3% of the sample.

This sample was shared with a second study, whose subject was T cells expressing NK-cell markers. As described in the second report: About eight donors provided sorted CD3+CD56+NKG2C+, CD3+CD56+NKG2C- and CD3+CD56-NKG2C+ T-cell subsets, whose TCR beta-chain repertoires were profiled. Among the eight sequenced donors, seven were HCMV-seropositive and one was HCMV-seronegative. In several experiments an anti-gammadeltaTCR antibody was added to restrict sorting to alphabetaTCR-expressing T cells. In six donors, the dominant CD3+CD56+NKG2C+ clonotypes were among the top 10 CD8+ clonotypes and accounted for roughly 1.0-8% of CD8+ T cells. Those dominant clonotypes were again the most abundant among CD3+CD56-NKG2C+ cells in a few donors, at about 28.3-65%. Whether the expanded NKG2C-expressing T cell clones were specific for HCMV antigens was left unclear. All eight donors whose samples were sequenced were randomly selected healthy volunteers, three of them men and five women. A commercial ELISA kit detecting HCMV-specific IgG in serum was used to determine HCMV serostatus. Bulk peripheral blood T-cell repertoires were additionally sequenced from unsorted PBMC for several donors. MIGEC was used to demultiplex reads and group the reads by UMI, and MiTCR was used to assemble and quantify clonotypes. To exclude erroneous sequences, any TCR cDNA sequence not supported by at least two reads was discarded. The tcR package was used for downstream repertoire analysis, and clonotypes were matched across fractions by CDR3 nucleotide sequence plus V segment. VDJmatch was used to annotate antigen specificity against VDJdb, with one amino acid substitution allowed in CDR3.

The sample taken for sequencing was PBMCs. This TCR was recovered from a young woman in good health. This chain joins TRBV24-1 to TRBJ2-1; there is no confident call for the D gene. The sequenced DNA is TGTGCCACCAGTGGCCGAGACACAACGTCCTACAATGAGCAGTTCTTC. This gives the protein CATSGRDTTSYNEQFF.